This TCR beta chain was sequenced for a study of shared clonotypes between healthy human individuals. Study results and limitations: The sampled material consisted only of blood, and tissue repertoires are likely to differ.

Genomic DNA from each subset was divided evenly over several immunoSEQ plates. In the source study's methods: Junction-only immunoSEQ sequences carried no quality scores, so filtering differed. Here immunoSEQ multiplex PCR was the method, and the copy in TCRdb shows in-frame clones only, minus some. The D gene and trimming were derived from the DNA, and the V and J assignments and clone size from that table. The repertoire consists of about 360,000 clones, with more than 60% occurring once and the leading ten covering about 10%. This clone was seen once. Its antigen is currently unknown. Sequencing was carried out using memory CD4+ T cells sorted from blood. Specified subset: CD45RA-negative fraction. The sequence was obtained from a man aged 25-45 years in good health.

The CDR3 loop reads CASSLSGDRSFYGYTF. CDR3 sequence (DNA): TGTGCCAGCAGTTTATCAGGGGACAGATCCTTCTATGGCTACACCTTC. The chain couples TRBV27 to TRBJ1-2; 7 nucleotides line up with TRBD1. Germline CDR1 and CDR2: MNHEY and SMNVEV (reference sequence). The CDR3 length is 16 residues. The V segment lost 0 bases and the J segment 4 bases; nucleotides outside the gene matches: 8.